This T cell receptor beta chain was captured in a study of Ad26.COV2.S vaccination and SARS-CoV-2 variants. Study-level information: Of the COV1001 trial arms, the Ad26.COV2.S arm included the donor. Once or twice, 56 days apart, Ad26.COV2.S was delivered intramuscularly.

As to this clone: What it binds is unknown.

As to treatment: roughly 20 received Ad26.COV2.S at low or high dose, single or two shots; several received placebo; per-sample allocation not given. Following the first vaccine or placebo injection, samples were taken on day 63. What was given as vaccine was an Ad26 vector encoding Wuhan-strain SARS-CoV-2 spike. Sequenced by immunoSEQ multiplex PCR; TCRdb stores in-frame clones only, minus some. The sample lists over 400,000 clones, 75% to 90% seen once, with around 2.5% in the top ten. Findings of the study overall: Post-vaccination spike-specific CD8+ and CD4+ T cell responses reportedly had substantial breadth.

CDR3 length: 14 residues. Germline V gives CDR1 ENHRY, CDR2 SYGVKD. Trimming removed 4 bases from V and 1 base from J, with 10 bases in between. This rearrangement joins TRBV10-3 to TRBJ1-1; D gene uncertain. The sequence derives from a person aged 18 to 59 who received the Ad26.COV2.S COVID-19 vaccine or a placebo. The sample in question was peripheral blood, obtained in a trial of Ad26.COV2.S vaccine versus placebo. CDR3 protein: CAISGSGRNTEAFF. CDR3 sequence (DNA): TGTGCCATCAGTGGGTCTGGACGGAACACTGAAGCTTTCTTT.